The T cell receptor (beta chain) described here comes from a study of response to subunit inactivated influenza vaccine. From the RT-PCR reads, TCRdb called clonotypes with MiXCR, one entry per CDR3 protein. The sample shows about 540,000 distinct CDR3 sequences, around 25% of them seen only once. The CDR3 covers 15 residues. Germline assignment: CDR1 MDHEN and CDR2 SYDVKM. With 8 bases removed from V and 0 bases from J, the gap between germline ends came to 16 bases. The data were also submitted as part of a second study, on T cells expressing NK-cell markers. This second report adds: 5'RACE template switching with UMIs produced the TCR beta cDNA. Within the sequenced cohort of eight donors, seven exhibited HCMV seropositivity and one was seronegative. In several experiments, sorting was restricted to alpha-beta TCR T cells by an anti-gamma-delta TCR antibody. The leading position in the CD3+CD56-NKG2C+ fraction of several donors also went to these clonotypes.

This sequence originates from a man aged 50 to 59 who received an inactivated influenza vaccine. The sample was CD4+ T cells sorted from PBMCs, taken about 13 days after vaccination. The J gene is TRBJ2-5, the V gene TRBV28; the D call may be TRBD1 or TRBD2 (5 bases each). CDR3 loop: CASASWGRDQETQYF. The CDR3 DNA sequence: TGTGCCAGCGCCAGTTGGGGACGGGACCAAGAGACCCAGTACTTC.